The subject of this entry is one T cell receptor beta chain. Its antigen remains undetermined. Base qualities are not at hand, and no much larger clone is one base apart. The data stem from a study of T-cell reconstitution after alpha-beta-depleted transplantation in children (dated by TCRdb to about 2016). Notes on the research overall: T-cell immune reconstitution after TCRalphabeta/CD19-depleted allogeneic hematopoietic cell transplantation in children was quantitatively tracked in the study by means of TCR repertoire profiling.

From the cysteine through the phenylalanine, the CDR3 covers 15 amino acids. Solely the CDR3 DNA is kept, with 45 bases framed from the first base. Via the germline V gene (reference sequence), CDR1 is DFQATT and CDR2 SNEGSKA. V is pared back by 1 base and J by 8 bases, with 18 bases lying between the germline termini. Preparation of the library involved PCR. Sequencing instrument: Illumina HiSeq 2500. Molecular barcoding was employed in the preparation of TCR libraries, with unique molecular identifiers being used to normalize TCRbeta repertoire quantification. TCRdb ran its own pipeline on the public reads, namely fastp trimming at Q25 and MiXCR clone calling, and kept in-frame beta chains. Duplicate CDR3 protein sequences are folded into a single record with the most common DNA and genes. The sample table records over 550,000 distinct CDR3 sequences; more than 9% of these occur just once. Of the sample, about 4% falls within the top ten clones.

The clonotype was recovered from a human donor who donated a stem cell graft to a child with acute myeloid leukemia. Specimen: PBMCs from the stem cell graft donor, collected from the stem cell graft. The rearrangement joined TRBV20-1 to TRBJ2-1, and perhaps TRBD2 as D gene, on 6 matching bases. The DNA sequence is given as TGCAGTGCTAGAGTCGGCGGGGCCATTGTTGATGAGCAGTTCTTC. It encodes CSARVGGAIVDEQFF.